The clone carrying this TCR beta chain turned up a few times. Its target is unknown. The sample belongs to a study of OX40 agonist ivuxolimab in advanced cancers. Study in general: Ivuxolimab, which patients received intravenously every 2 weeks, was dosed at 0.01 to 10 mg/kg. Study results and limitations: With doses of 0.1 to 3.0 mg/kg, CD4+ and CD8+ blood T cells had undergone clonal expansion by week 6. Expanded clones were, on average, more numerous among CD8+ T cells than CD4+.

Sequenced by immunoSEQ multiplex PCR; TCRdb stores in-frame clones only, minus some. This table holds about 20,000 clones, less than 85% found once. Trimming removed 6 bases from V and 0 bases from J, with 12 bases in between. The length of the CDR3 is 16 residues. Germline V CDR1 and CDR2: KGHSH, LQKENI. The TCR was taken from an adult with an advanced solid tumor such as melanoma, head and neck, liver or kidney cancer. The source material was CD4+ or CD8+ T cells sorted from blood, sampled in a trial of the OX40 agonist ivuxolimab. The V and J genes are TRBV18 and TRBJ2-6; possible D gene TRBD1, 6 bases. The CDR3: CASSVDSHSGANVLTF. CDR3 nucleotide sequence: TGTGCCAGCTCTGTGGACAGTCACTCTGGGGCCAACGTCCTGACTTTC.